This T cell receptor (beta chain) appears in the sequencing data of a study of CD8 T cells in ankylosing spondylitis. Findings of the study overall: Certain motif variants had earlier been reported in reactive arthritis synovial fluid and blood. Characteristic, it appeared, of ankylosing spondylitis blood was a TCR beta motif of roughly 8 highly homologous variants. CD8+ cells made up the disease-linked clones, which were relatively rare in peripheral blood.

In the case of this clonotype: Its cognate antigen is unknown.

Deletions cut 2 bases from V and 7 bases from J, with 9 bases between. Looked up from germline, CDR1 is DFQATT and CDR2 is SNEGSKA (reference sequence). This CDR3 is 11 amino acids long. Quantitative 5'-RACE with molecular barcodes was used to make the TCR beta libraries. TCRdb re-called the 5' RACE reads through MiXCR, storing one row per CDR3 protein. The table lists about 460,000 distinct CDR3 sequences, 5.3% of them singletons. The sequenced sample consisted of blood, either unsorted or a sorted T cell fraction (not recorded which). The TCR sequence derives from a male donor with ankylosing spondylitis. The chain is built from TRBV20-1 and TRBJ2-7, with D tentatively TRBD1 (6 bases). The CDR3 is CSARKTGEQYF. CDR3 nucleotide sequence: TGCAGTGCTAGAAAAACAGGGGAGCAGTACTTC.